The clone carrying this TCR beta chain was counted once. The sample is drawn from a study of blood T cell repertoires in COVID-19. The V and J ends lost 2 bases and 0 bases, in that order; junction bases with no gene match: 9. Germline CDR1 is KGHSH and CDR2 is LQKENI. This CDR3 spans 18 amino acids. The protocol was immunoSEQ multiplex PCR, while the TCRdb copy is restricted to in-frame clones and leaves out a portion. The table shows approximately 47,000 clones, with 90% occurring only once. The clonotype comes from a man in his 70s with active COVID-19. The sample was peripheral blood. This chain connects TRBV18 to TRBJ2-7; 11 bases are a match to TRBD2. CDR3 region: CASSPRASGRLSSYEQYF. Here the CDR3 DNA reads TGTGCCAGCTCACCAAGGGCTAGCGGGAGGCTCAGCTCCTACGAGCAGTACTTC.